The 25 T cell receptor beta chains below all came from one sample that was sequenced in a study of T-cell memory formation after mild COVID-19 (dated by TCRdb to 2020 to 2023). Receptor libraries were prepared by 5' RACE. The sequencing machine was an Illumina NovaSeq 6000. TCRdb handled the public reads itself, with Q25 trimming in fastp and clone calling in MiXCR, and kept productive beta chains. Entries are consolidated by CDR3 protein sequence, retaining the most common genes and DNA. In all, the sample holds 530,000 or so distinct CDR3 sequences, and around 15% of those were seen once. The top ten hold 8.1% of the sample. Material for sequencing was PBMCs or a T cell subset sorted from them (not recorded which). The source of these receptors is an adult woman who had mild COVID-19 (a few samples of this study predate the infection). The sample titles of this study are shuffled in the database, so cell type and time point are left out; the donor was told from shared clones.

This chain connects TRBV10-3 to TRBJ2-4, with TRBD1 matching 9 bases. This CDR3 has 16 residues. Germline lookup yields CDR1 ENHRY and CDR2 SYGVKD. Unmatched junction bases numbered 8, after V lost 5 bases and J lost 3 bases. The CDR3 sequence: CAISPGQGLGKNIQYF. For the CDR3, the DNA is TGTGCCATCAGTCCGGGACAGGGACTCGGCAAAAACATTCAGTACTTC.

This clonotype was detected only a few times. The CDR3 coding sequence is TGTGCCAGCAGTTCCCACGGGGGGGCCTCAGATACGCAGTATTTT. Amino acids: CASSSHGGASDTQYF. The J gene is TRBJ2-3, the V gene TRBV12-3 or TRBV12-4, with 8 bases aligning to TRBD2. The CDR3 consists of 15 residues. V shed 4 bases and J 4 bases; nucleotides not matched to a gene: 7.

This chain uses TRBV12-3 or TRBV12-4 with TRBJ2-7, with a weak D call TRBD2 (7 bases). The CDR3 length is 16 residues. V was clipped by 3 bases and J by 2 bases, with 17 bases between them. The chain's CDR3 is CASSFFGGRITYEQYF. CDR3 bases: TGTGCCAGCAGTTTTTTCGGGGGGCGGATAACCTACGAGCAGTACTTC.

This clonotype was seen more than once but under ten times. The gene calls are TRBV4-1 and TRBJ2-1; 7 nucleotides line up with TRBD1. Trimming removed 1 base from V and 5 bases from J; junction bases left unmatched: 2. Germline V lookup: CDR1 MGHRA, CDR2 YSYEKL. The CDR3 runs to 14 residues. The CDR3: CASSQVGQHNEQFF. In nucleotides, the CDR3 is TGCGCCAGCAGCCAAGTGGGACAGCACAATGAGCAGTTCTTC.

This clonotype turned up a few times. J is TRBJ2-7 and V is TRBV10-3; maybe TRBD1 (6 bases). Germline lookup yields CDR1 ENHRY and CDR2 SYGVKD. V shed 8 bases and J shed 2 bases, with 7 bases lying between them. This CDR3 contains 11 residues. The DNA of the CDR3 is TGTGCCATCTCAGGGGCCTACGAGCAGTACTTC. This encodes CAISGAYEQYF.

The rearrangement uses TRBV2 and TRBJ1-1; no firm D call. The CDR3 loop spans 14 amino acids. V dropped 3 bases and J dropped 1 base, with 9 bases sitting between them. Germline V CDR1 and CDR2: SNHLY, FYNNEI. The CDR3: CASSEIYANTEAFF. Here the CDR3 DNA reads TGTGCCAGCAGTGAGATTTACGCGAACACTGAAGCTTTCTTT. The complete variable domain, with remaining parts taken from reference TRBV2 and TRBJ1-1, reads EPEVTQTPSHQVTQMGQEVILRCVPISNHLYFYWYRQILGQKVEFLVSFYNNEISEKSEIFDDQFSVERPDGSNFTLKIRSTKLEDSAMYFCASSEIYANTEAFFGQGTRLTVV.

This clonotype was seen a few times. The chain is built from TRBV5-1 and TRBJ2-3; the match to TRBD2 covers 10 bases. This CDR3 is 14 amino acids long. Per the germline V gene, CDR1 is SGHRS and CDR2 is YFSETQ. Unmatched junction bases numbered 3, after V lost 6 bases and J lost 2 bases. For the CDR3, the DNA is TGCGCCAGCACCCTAGCGGGGGTCACAGATACGCAGTATTTT. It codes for CASTLAGVTDTQYF.

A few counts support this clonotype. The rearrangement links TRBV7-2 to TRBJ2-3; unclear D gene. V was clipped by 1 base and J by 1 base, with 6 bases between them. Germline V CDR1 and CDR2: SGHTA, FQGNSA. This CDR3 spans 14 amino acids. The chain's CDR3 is CASSLVQRTDTQYF. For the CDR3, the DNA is TGTGCCAGCAGCTTAGTACAGCGCACAGATACGCAGTATTTT.

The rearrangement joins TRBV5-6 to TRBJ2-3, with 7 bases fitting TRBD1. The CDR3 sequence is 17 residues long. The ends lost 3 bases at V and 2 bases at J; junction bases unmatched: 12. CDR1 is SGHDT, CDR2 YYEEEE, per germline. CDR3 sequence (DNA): TGTGCCAGCAGCTCCCAGACAGGGCCAACTTACACAGATACGCAGTATTTT. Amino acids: CASSSQTGPTYTDTQYF.

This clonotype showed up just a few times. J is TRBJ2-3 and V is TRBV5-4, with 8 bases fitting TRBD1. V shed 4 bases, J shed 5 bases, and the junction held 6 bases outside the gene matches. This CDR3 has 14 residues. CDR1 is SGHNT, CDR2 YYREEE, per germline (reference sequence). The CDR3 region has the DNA TGTGCCAGCAGCCCCGGACAGGGTTTAGATACGCAGTATTTT. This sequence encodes CASSPGQGLDTQYF.

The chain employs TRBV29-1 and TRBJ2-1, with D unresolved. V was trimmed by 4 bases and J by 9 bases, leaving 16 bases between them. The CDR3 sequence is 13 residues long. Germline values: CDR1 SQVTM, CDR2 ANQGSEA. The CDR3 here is CSVGLFGPSEQFF. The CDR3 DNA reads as TGCAGCGTTGGGTTGTTTGGTCCCAGTGAGCAGTTCTTC.

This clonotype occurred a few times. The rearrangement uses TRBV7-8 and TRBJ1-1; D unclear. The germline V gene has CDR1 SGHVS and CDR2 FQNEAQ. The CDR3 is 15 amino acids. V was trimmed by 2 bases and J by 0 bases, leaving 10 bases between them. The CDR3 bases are TGTGCCAGCAGCTTATTCCAGATCATGAACACTGAAGCTTTCTTT. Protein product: CASSLFQIMNTEAFF.

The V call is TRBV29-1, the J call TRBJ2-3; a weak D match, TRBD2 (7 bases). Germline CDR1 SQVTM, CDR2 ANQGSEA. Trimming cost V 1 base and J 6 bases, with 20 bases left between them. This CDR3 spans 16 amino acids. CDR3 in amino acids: CSVEGIEAGAEDTQYF. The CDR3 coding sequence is TGCAGCGTTGAAGGAATCGAGGCGGGGGCGGAGGATACGCAGTATTTT.

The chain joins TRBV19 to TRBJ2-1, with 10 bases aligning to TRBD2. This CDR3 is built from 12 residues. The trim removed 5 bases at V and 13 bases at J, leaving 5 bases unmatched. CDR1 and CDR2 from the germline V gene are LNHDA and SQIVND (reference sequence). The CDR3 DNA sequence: TGTGCCAGTAGTTCGGCTAGCGGGAGACAGTTCTTC. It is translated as CASSSASGRQFF.

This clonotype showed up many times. This chain's CDR3 is CASRFQGSKNIQYF. Written as DNA, the CDR3 is TGTGCCAGCAGATTTCAGGGGAGCAAAAACATTCAGTACTTC. The chain uses TRBV12-3 or TRBV12-4 and TRBJ2-4, with a weak D call TRBD1 (6 bases). Trimming cost V 6 bases and J 3 bases, with 12 bases left between them. The CDR3 sequence is 14 residues long.

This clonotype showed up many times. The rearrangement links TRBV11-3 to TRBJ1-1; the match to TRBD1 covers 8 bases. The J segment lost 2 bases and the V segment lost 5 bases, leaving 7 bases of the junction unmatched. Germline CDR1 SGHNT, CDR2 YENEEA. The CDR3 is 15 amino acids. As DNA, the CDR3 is TGTGCCAGCAGCCCAACGGGACAGGTTAACACTGAAGCTTTCTTT. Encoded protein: CASSPTGQVNTEAFF.

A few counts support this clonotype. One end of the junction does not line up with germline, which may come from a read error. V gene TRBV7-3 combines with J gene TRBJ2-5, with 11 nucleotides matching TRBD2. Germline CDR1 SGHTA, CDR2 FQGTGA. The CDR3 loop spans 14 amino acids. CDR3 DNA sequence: TGCGCCAGCAGCTTTAGCGGGGGGGCTGAGACCCAGTACTTC. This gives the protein CASSFSGGAETQYF.

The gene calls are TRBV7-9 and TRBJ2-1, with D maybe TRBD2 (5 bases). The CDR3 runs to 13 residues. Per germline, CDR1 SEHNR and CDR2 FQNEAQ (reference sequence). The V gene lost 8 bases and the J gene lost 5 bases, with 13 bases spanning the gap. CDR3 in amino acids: CASARTVDNEQFF. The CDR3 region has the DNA TGTGCCAGCGCAAGGACTGTGGACAATGAGCAGTTCTTC.

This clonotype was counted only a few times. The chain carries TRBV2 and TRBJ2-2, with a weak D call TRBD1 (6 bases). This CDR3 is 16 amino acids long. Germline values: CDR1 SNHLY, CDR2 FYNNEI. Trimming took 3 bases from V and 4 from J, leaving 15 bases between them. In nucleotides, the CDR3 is TGTGCCAGCAGTGATCCCGGGACACCGGGCACCGGGGAGCTGTTTTTT. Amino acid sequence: CASSDPGTPGTGELFF.

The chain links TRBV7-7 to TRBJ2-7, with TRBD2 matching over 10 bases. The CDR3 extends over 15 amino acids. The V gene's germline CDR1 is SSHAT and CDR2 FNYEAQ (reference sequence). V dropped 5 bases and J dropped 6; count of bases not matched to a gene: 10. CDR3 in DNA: TGTGCCAGCAGCCCATCGAGCGGGGGGGCCCGCGAGCAGTACTTC. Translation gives CASSPSSGGAREQYF. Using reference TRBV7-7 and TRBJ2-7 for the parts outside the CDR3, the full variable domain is GAGVSQSPRYKVTKRGQDVTLRCDPISSHATLYWYQQALGQGPEFLTYFNYEAQPDKSGLPSDRFSAERPEGSISTLTIQRTEQRDSAMYRCASSPSSGGAREQYFGPGTRLTVT.

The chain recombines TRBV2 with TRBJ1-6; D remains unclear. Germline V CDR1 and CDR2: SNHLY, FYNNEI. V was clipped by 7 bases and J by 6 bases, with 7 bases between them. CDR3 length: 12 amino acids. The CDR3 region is CASNGRNSPLHF. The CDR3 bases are TGTGCCAGCAATGGACGTAATTCACCCCTCCACTTT. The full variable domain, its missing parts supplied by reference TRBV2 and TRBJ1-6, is EPEVTQTPSHQVTQMGQEVILRCVPISNHLYFYWYRQILGQKVEFLVSFYNNEISEKSEIFDDQFSVERPDGSNFTLKIRSTKLEDSAMYFCASNGRNSPLHFGNGTRLTVT.

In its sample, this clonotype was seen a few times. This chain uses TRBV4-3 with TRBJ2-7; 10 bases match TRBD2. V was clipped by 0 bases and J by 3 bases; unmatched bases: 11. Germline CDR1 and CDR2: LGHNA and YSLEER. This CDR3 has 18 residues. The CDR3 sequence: CASSQDHSRLAGVYEQYF. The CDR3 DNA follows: TGCGCCAGCAGCCAAGATCATAGTAGGCTAGCGGGAGTCTACGAGCAGTACTTC.

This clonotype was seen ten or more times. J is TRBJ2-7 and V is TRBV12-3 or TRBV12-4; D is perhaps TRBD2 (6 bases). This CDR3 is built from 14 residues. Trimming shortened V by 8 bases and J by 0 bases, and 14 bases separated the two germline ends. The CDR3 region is CASCSARGSYEQYF. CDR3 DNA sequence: TGTGCCAGCTGTTCGGCGCGGGGCTCCTACGAGCAGTACTTC.

The CDR3 spells CASTLWWGAEGANVLTF. The DNA for the CDR3 is TGTGCCAGCACCCTATGGTGGGGCGCGGAAGGGGCCAACGTCCTGACTTTC. The rearrangement uses TRBV7-2 and TRBJ2-6, with D possibly matching TRBD1 (5 bases). Trimming removed 7 bases at V and 4 bases at J, with 20 bases between. This CDR3 is 17 amino acids long. Germline V lookup: CDR1 SGHTA, CDR2 FQGNSA.

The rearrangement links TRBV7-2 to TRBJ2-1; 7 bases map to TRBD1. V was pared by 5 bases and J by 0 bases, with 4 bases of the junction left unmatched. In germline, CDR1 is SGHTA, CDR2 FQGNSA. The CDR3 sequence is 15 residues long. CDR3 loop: CASSDRQGSYNEQFF. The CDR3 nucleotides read TGTGCCAGCAGCGACCGACAGGGCTCCTACAATGAGCAGTTCTTC.